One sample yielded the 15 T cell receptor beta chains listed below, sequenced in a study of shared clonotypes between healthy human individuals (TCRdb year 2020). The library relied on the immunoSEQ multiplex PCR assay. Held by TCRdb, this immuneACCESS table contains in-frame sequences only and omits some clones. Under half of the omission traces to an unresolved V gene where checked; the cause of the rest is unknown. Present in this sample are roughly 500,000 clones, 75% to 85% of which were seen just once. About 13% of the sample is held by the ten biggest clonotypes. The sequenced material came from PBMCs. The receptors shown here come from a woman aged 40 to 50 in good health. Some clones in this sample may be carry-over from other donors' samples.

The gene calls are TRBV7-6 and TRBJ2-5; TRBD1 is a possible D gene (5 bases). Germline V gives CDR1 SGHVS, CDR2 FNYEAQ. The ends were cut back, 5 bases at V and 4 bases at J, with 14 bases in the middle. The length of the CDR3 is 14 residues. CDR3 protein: CASSLLLGAETQYF. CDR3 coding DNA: TGTGCCAGCAGCCTCCTCCTTGGGGCAGAGACCCAGTACTTC.

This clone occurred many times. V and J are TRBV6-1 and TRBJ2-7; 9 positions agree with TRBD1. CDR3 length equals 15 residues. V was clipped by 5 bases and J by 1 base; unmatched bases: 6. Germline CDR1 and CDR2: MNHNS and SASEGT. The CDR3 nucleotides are TGTGCCAGCAGTTTTGAGGGACAGGGATCCTACGAGCAGTACTTC. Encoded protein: CASSFEGQGSYEQYF.

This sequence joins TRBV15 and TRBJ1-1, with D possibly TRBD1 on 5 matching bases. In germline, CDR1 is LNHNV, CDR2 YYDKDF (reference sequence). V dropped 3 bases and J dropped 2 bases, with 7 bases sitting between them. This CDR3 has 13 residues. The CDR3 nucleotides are TGTGCCACCAGCAGTCAGGGAAACACTGAAGCTTTCTTT. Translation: CATSSQGNTEAFF.

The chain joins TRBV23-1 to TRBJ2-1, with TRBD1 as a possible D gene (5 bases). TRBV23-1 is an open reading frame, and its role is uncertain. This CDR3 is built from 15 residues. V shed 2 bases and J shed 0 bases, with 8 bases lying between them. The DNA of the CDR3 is TGCGCCAGCAGTCAACGACAGCCCTCCTACAATGAGCAGTTCTTC. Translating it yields CASSQRQPSYNEQFF.

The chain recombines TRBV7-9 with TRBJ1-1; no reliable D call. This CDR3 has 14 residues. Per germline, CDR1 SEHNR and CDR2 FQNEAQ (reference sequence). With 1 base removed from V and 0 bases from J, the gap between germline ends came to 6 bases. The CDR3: CASSLGIMNTEAFF. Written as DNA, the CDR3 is TGTGCCAGCAGCTTAGGTATAATGAACACTGAAGCTTTCTTT.

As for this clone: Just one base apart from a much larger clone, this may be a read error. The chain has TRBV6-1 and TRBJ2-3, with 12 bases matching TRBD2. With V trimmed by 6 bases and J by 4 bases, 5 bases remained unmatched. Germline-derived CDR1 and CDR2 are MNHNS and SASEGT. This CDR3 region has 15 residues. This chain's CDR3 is CASSSTSGRADTQYF. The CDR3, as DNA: TGTGCCAGCAGCTCGACTAGCGGGAGAGCAGATACGCAGTATTTT.

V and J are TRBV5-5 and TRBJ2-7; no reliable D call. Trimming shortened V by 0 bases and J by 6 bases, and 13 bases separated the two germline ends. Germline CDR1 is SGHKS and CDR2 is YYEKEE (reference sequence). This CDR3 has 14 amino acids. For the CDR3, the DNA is TGTGCCAGCAGCTTGGGGCAATGGAAGGGCGAGCAGTACTTC. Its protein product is CASSLGQWKGEQYF.

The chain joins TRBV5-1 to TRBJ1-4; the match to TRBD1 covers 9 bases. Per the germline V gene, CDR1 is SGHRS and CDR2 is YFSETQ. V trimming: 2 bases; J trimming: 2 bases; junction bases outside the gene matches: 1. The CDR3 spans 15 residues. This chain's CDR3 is CASSLQGATNEKLFF. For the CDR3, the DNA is TGCGCCAGCAGCTTACAGGGGGCCACTAATGAAAAACTGTTTTTT.

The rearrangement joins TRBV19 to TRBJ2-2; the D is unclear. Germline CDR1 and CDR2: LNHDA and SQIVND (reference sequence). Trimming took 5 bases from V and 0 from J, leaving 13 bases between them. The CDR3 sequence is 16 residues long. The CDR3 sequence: CASSSQPAPNTGELFF. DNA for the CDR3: TGTGCCAGTAGTTCCCAACCGGCCCCGAACACCGGGGAGCTGTTTTTT.

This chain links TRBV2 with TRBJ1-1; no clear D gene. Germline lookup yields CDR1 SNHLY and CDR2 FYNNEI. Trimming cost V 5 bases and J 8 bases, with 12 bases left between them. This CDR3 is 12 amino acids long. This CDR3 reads CASSLSSVEAFF. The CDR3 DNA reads TGTGCCAGCAGTCTCAGTTCGGTAGAAGCTTTCTTT. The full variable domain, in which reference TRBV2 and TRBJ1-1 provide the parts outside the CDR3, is EPEVTQTPSHQVTQMGQEVILRCVPISNHLYFYWYRQILGQKVEFLVSFYNNEISEKSEIFDDQFSVERPDGSNFTLKIRSTKLEDSAMYFCASSLSSVEAFFGQGTRLTVV.

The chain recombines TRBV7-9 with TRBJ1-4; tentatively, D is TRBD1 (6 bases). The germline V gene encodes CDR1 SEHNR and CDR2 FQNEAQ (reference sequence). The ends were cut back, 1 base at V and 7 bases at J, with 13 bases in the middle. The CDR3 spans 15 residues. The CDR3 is CASSLVGGRIEKLFF. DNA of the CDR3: TGTGCCAGCAGCTTAGTAGGGGGACGGATTGAAAAACTGTTTTTT.

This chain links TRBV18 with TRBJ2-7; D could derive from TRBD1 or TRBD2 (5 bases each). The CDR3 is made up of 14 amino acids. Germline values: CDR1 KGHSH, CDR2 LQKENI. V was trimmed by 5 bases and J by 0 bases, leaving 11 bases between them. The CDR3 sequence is CASSNTGASYEQYF. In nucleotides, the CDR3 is TGTGCCAGCTCAAATACCGGGGCCTCCTACGAGCAGTACTTC.

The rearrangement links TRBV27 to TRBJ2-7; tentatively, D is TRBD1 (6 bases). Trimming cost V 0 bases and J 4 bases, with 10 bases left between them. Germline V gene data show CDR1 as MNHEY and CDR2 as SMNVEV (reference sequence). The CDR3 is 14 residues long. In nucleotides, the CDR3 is TGTGCCAGCAGTTTATCTGGGACAAGATACGAGCAGTACTTC. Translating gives CASSLSGTRYEQYF.

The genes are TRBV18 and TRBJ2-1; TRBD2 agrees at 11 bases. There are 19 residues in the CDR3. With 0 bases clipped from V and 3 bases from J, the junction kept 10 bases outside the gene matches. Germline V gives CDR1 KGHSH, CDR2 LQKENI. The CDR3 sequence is CASSPPSRSSGGGYNEQFF. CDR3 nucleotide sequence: TGTGCCAGCTCACCACCGAGCCGGAGTAGCGGGGGGGGCTACAATGAGCAGTTCTTC. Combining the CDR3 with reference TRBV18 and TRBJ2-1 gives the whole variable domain NAGVMQNPRHLVRRRGQEARLRCSPMKGHSHVYWYRQLPEEGLKFMVYLQKENIIDESGMPKERFSAEFPKEGPSILRIQQVVRGDSAAYFCASSPPSRSSGGGYNEQFFGPGTRLTVL.

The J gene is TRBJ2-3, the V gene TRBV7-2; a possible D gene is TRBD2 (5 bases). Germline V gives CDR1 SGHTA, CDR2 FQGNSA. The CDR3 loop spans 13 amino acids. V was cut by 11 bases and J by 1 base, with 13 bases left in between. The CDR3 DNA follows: TGTGCCTCAGGTGGGAGTGGCACAGATACGCAGTATTTT. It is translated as CASGGSGTDTQYF.